This TCR beta chain was sequenced during a study of T cells in Graves' hyperthyroidism and ophthalmopathy. Across the whole study: Peripheral blood was obtained at initial diagnosis, preceding any treatment.

Notes on the study in general: Among thyroid clonotypes expanded above 0.001, most also appeared in blood.

This CDR3 spans 15 amino acids. On this clonotype itself: Its specificity is not known. A much larger clone differs by one base, so this may be a read error.

The cohort's ophthalmopathy patients, a group with duration under 3 months, had a Clinical Activity Score of at least 3 and a NOSPECS grade of at least 4. From RNA transcripts, TCR beta CDR3 regions were amplified. The study used the HTBI primer set for a first-round RT-PCR of the TCR CDR3. TCRdb fed the multiplex PCR reads into MiXCR, producing one record per CDR3 protein. Among around 350,000 distinct CDR3 sequences listed, 15% were seen once. The chain employs TRBV12-3 or TRBV12-4 and TRBJ1-5; no clear D. The origin of this receptor is a woman aged 60-75 years with Graves' ophthalmopathy. Specimen: blood. The CDR3 sequence: CAGSRDRKSNQPQHF. The CDR3 region has the DNA TGTGCCGGCAGTCGAGACCGCAAAAGCAATCAGCCCCAGCATTTT.